The 31 T cell receptor beta chains presented below share a single source sample, sequenced in a study of blood T cells in healthy people across ages. Primed by a sample-barcoded 5' primer and a J-beta primer mix, a second PCR proceeded for about 7 to 11 cycles. TCRdb fed the 5' RACE reads into MiXCR, producing one record per CDR3 protein. The repertoire consists of 730,000 or so distinct CDR3 sequences, with around two fifths occurring once and the leading ten covering about 30%. The sample comprised blood. Receptors originate from a man older than 75 in good health.

This clonotype came up a few times. This chain uses TRBV7-9 with TRBJ2-7; TRBD1 agrees at 8 bases. The germline gives CDR1 SEHNR, CDR2 FQNEAQ (reference sequence). There are 15 residues in the CDR3. V trimming: 1 base; J trimming: 4 bases; junction bases outside the gene matches: 6. CDR3 loop: CASSLGAGGRYEQYF. The CDR3 DNA reads as TGTGCCAGCAGCTTAGGGGCAGGGGGCAGGTACGAGCAGTACTTC.

CDR3 sequence: CSATGGSSYNEQFF. CDR3 coding DNA: TGCAGTGCCACAGGGGGGAGCTCCTACAATGAGCAGTTCTTC. V is TRBV20-1 and J is TRBJ2-1, with 8 bases that match TRBD1. After removal of 6 bases from V and 0 bases from J, the junction contained 4 bases not matched to a gene. Germline values: CDR1 DFQATT, CDR2 SNEGSKA (reference sequence). The CDR3 spans 14 residues.

This clonotype occurred a few times. The chain combines TRBV6-1 with TRBJ2-7; possibly TRBD2 for D (5 bases). The CDR3 sequence is 17 residues long. Trimming left V 6 bases short and J 0 bases short, with 21 bases between. Looked up from germline, CDR1 is MNHNS and CDR2 is SASEGT. The CDR3 protein is CASRRSSPKTLSYEQYF. DNA for the CDR3: TGTGCCAGCAGACGATCTAGCCCCAAAACCCTCTCCTACGAGCAGTACTTC.

This rearrangement joins TRBV11-2 to TRBJ2-1; no clear D gene. Trimming took 1 base from V and 8 from J, leaving 9 bases between them. The CDR3 runs 13 residues. Germline CDR1 reads SGHAT; CDR2 reads FQNNGV. CDR3 nucleotides: TGTGCCAGCAGCTTAGCAGTTCTCGATGAGCAGTTCTTC. Residues: CASSLAVLDEQFF.

This chain uses TRBV14 with TRBJ1-1, with D hard to call. The germline gives CDR1 SGHDN, CDR2 FVKESK. V lost 1 base, J lost 6 bases, and 18 bases lay in between. The CDR3 has 16 amino acids. This CDR3 reads CASSQGTAALRPEAFF. CDR3 sequence (DNA): TGTGCCAGCAGCCAAGGGACGGCAGCACTTAGACCTGAAGCTTTCTTT.

V and J are TRBV14 and TRBJ2-7; perhaps TRBD1 as D (5 bases). Germline lookup yields CDR1 SGHDN and CDR2 FVKESK. CDR3 length: 14 residues. The germline V and J ends were trimmed by 0 bases and 2 bases, with 8 bases remaining between them. The CDR3 region is CASSQDQGPYEQYF. The DNA for the CDR3 is TGTGCCAGCAGCCAAGATCAGGGTCCCTACGAGCAGTACTTC.

This clonotype has only one observation. J is TRBJ2-2 and V is TRBV2, with D perhaps TRBD1 or TRBD2 (5 bases each). The V end lost 6 bases, the J end lost 8 bases, and 19 bases lay between the germline ends. The CDR3 length is 15 residues. CDR1 is SNHLY, CDR2 FYNNEI, per germline. The CDR3: CASRAPGPPRGELFF. CDR3 bases: TGTGCCAGCAGAGCTCCGGGGCCTCCTAGGGGGGAGCTGTTTTTT.

V gene TRBV4-2 combines with J gene TRBJ1-5, with unresolved D. V lost 1 base and J 3 bases, leaving 13 bases between the germline ends. The CDR3 runs to 16 residues. Germline V gene data show CDR1 as LGHNA and CDR2 as YNFKEQ. CDR3 sequence reads: CASSQARSADNQPQHF. The CDR3 DNA is TGTGCCAGCAGCCAAGCTCGGTCGGCAGACAATCAGCCCCAGCATTTT.

A few counts support this clonotype. The V call is TRBV15, the J call TRBJ2-1; D remains ambiguous. The CDR3 has 15 amino acids. Trimming left V 2 bases short and J 7 bases short, with 15 bases between. CDR1 LNHNV and CDR2 YYDKDF come from the germline V gene (reference sequence). The CDR3 region is CATSRPVLSGNEQFF. CDR3 nucleotide sequence: TGTGCCACCAGCAGACCAGTCCTATCCGGAAATGAGCAGTTCTTC.

V is TRBV20-1 and J is TRBJ1-6, with TRBD1 matching over 7 bases. J gave up 7 bases and V 1 base, and 10 bases lay outside the gene matches. The CDR3 contains 16 residues. The V gene's germline CDR1 is DFQATT and CDR2 SNEGSKA (reference sequence). The CDR3 DNA reads as TGCAGTGCTAGAGGAAAAACAGGGGTGGGGAATTCACCCCTCCACTTT. Protein product: CSARGKTGVGNSPLHF.

The chain has TRBV20-1 and TRBJ1-5; 7 bases are shared with TRBD1. Germline V gives CDR1 DFQATT, CDR2 SNEGSKA (reference sequence). V shed 3 bases, J shed 4 bases, and the junction held 3 bases outside the gene matches. The CDR3 spans 13 residues. The CDR3 sequence is CSASGQANQPQHF. The CDR3 coding sequence is TGCAGTGCTAGCGGACAGGCTAATCAGCCCCAGCATTTT.

This clonotype was detected only a few times. This chain connects TRBV20-1 to TRBJ1-2; D might be TRBD1 (5 bases). Trimming shortened V by 8 bases and J by 8 bases, and 21 bases separated the two germline ends. From germline, CDR1 is DFQATT and CDR2 SNEGSKA (reference sequence). There are 13 residues in the CDR3. The CDR3 region has the DNA TGCAGTCCCCGGAGGGGCAGGGAAGAAGGCTACACCTTC. Translation gives CSPRRGREEGYTF.

The J gene is TRBJ2-1, the V gene TRBV20-1; 8 bases are shared with TRBD2. V was clipped by 0 bases and J by 7 bases; unmatched bases: 11. The CDR3 spans 16 residues. In germline, CDR1 is DFQATT, CDR2 SNEGSKA (reference sequence). Here the CDR3 reads CSARDAGTSFNNEQFF. The CDR3 DNA reads as TGCAGTGCTAGAGATGCCGGGACTAGTTTTAATAATGAGCAGTTCTTC.

This clonotype was observed a handful of times. CDR3: CASSLGETPETQYF. The CDR3 DNA follows: TGTGCCAGCAGCTTAGGCGAAACCCCGGAGACCCAGTACTTC. The V call is TRBV11-3, the J call TRBJ2-5; D is undetermined. CDR1 is SGHNT and CDR2 is YENEEA in the germline V gene. Trimming shortened V by 1 base and J by 5 bases, and 11 bases separated the two germline ends. CDR3 size: 14 residues.

As to this clonotype: Possible read error: a much larger clone is one base away. The chain links TRBV28 to TRBJ2-5; D remains ambiguous. The germline CDR1 and CDR2 sequences are MDHEN and SYDVKM. The CDR3 spans 12 residues. Deletions cut 5 bases from V and 11 bases from J, with 15 bases between. For the CDR3, the DNA is TGTGCCAGCAGTATGACCGGCGGTGAGCAGTACTTC. This sequence encodes CASSMTGGEQYF. Looking up the rest from reference TRBV28 and TRBJ2-5 gives the full variable domain: DVKVTQSSRYLVKRTGEKVFLECVQDMDHENMFWYRQDPGLGLRLIYFSYDVKMKEKGDIPEGYSVSREKKERFSLILESASTNQTSMYLCASSMTGGEQYFGPGTRLLVL.

V is TRBV9 and J is TRBJ2-2; 9 nucleotides line up with TRBD2. J gave up 5 bases and V 2 bases, and 10 bases lay outside the gene matches. The CDR3 runs to 17 residues. The germline gives CDR1 SGDLS, CDR2 YYNGEE. The CDR3: CASSVSALAGRTGELFF. The CDR3 DNA sequence: TGTGCCAGCAGCGTTAGCGCTCTAGCGGGGAGGACCGGGGAGCTGTTTTTT.

The chain uses TRBV7-2 and TRBJ2-1; tentative D call: TRBD2 (5 bases). CDR1 and CDR2 (germline): SGHTA, FQGNSA. V lost 4 bases to trimming and J lost 6 bases, with 10 bases between them. The CDR3 length is 13 residues. The CDR3 nucleotides read TGTGCCAGCAGCTCCGGGGTCGTCAATGAGCAGTTCTTC. It specifies CASSSGVVNEQFF.

The chain couples TRBV4-3 to TRBJ2-2; possible D gene TRBD2, 5 bases. V lost 0 bases and J 7 bases, leaving 12 bases between the germline ends. There are 15 residues in the CDR3. The germline gives CDR1 LGHNA, CDR2 YSLEER. The CDR3 DNA is TGCGCCAGCAGCCAAGAGGACTTGAACGGCGGGGAGCTGTTTTTT. Its protein is CASSQEDLNGGELFF.

Concerning this clonotype itself: The germline gene is not matched at one end of the junction; a read error may be the cause. The chain carries TRBV7-9 and TRBJ2-1; D possibly uses TRBD1 or TRBD2 (6 bases each). CDR1 is SEHNR and CDR2 is FQNEAQ in the germline V gene (reference sequence). CDR3 size: 16 residues. CDR3 region: CVSIEPGGGSYNEQFF. The DNA for the CDR3 is TGTGTCAGCATCGAACCCGGGGGCGGCTCCTACAATGAGCAGTTCTTC.

This clonotype was seen only a few times. V is TRBV3-1 and J is TRBJ2-3; a weak D match, TRBD2 (6 bases). Germline assignment: CDR1 LGHDT and CDR2 YNNKEL (reference sequence). There are 15 residues in the CDR3. Trimming cost V 4 bases and J 2 bases, with 13 bases left between them. The CDR3 DNA is TGTGCCAGCAGCCGCTCGAGCGGGTTCACAGATACGCAGTATTTT. It translates to CASSRSSGFTDTQYF.

V is TRBV20-1 and J is TRBJ1-1, with TRBD1 matching 9 bases. This CDR3 spans 12 amino acids. V gave up 5 bases and J gave up 5 bases; unmatched junction bases: 3. Germline CDR1 and CDR2: DFQATT and SNEGSKA (reference sequence). DNA of the CDR3: TGCAGTGCTCCCGGACAGGGGACTGAAGCTTTCTTT. Amino acids: CSAPGQGTEAFF.

On this clonotype itself: A much larger clone lies a single base off, so this may be a read error. This chain joins TRBV7-9 and TRBJ1-5; D gene unclear. Germline V gene data show CDR1 as SEHNR and CDR2 as FQNEAQ (reference sequence). The CDR3 covers 12 residues. With 1 base removed from V and 5 bases from J, the gap between germline ends came to 3 bases. The CDR3 spells CASSLDDQPQHF. The CDR3 bases are TGTGCCAGCAGCTTAGACGATCAGCCCCAGCATTTT. The variable domain in full, with the rest retrieved from reference TRBV7-9 and TRBJ1-5, is DTGVSQNPRHKITKRGQNVTFRCDPISEHNRLYWYRQTLGQGPEFLTYFQNEAQLEKSRLLSDRFSAERPKGSFSTLEIQRTEQGDSAMYLCASSLDDQPQHFGDGTRLSIL.

As to this clonotype: This CDR3 fails to terminate in the conserved phenylalanine or tryptophan, so it likely reflects a read error. Because the CDR3's place on the DNA is in doubt, the DNA is left out and the CDR3 is given as listed by TCRdb. This chain joins TRBV29-1 and TRBJ2-5; the listed D gene, TRBD1, was not tested against the DNA. Germline V gene lookup returns CDR1 SQVTM and CDR2 ANQGSEA. Termini included, the CDR3 measures 13 amino acids. The CDR3: CSVEEEGGYTFGS.

The V gene is TRBV6-2 or TRBV6-3, the J gene TRBJ2-5; D might be TRBD1 or TRBD2, each matching 5 bases. The CDR3 length is 12 residues. Deletions cut 7 bases from V and 11 bases from J, with 17 bases between. CDR1 is MNHEY and CDR2 is SVGEGT in the germline V gene. The CDR3 coding sequence is TGTGCCAGCAATCCTTTGGGGGAAAAGCAGTACTTC. Protein sequence: CASNPLGEKQYF.

This clonotype was counted a few times. The CDR3 DNA follows: TGCAGTGCTAGAGGGGCTAGCGGGGGTAGCACAGATACGCAGTATTTT. Translating gives CSARGASGGSTDTQYF. V is TRBV20-1 and J is TRBJ2-3; 10 bases agree with TRBD2. This CDR3 is 16 amino acids long. From germline, CDR1 is DFQATT and CDR2 SNEGSKA (reference sequence). V lost 1 base, J lost 0 bases, and 4 bases stayed unmatched.

The rearrangement links TRBV24-1 to TRBJ2-5, with 15 bases matching TRBD2. CDR3 length equals 20 residues. Germline CDR1 KGHDR, CDR2 SFDVKD. Trimming cost V 1 base and J 4 bases; bases outside gene matches: 12. The CDR3 spells CATSDFDTGTSGRSGETQYF. The CDR3 DNA sequence: TGTGCCACCAGTGATTTCGACACCGGGACTAGCGGGAGGAGCGGAGAGACCCAGTACTTC.

This chain connects TRBV4-3 to TRBJ2-2; 12 bases map to TRBD2. Germline values: CDR1 LGHNA, CDR2 YSLEER. J gave up 4 bases and V 3 bases, and 3 bases lay outside the gene matches. CDR3 length equals 16 residues. The CDR3 bases are TGCGCCAGCAGCCACCTAGCGGGGGGGCGCACCGGGGAGCTGTTTTTT. This encodes CASSHLAGGRTGELFF.

The chain recombines TRBV29-1 with TRBJ2-7; perhaps TRBD2 as D (6 bases). CDR1 is SQVTM, CDR2 ANQGSEA, per germline. CDR3 length: 19 residues. V was trimmed by 1 base and J by 1 base, leaving 26 bases between them. The CDR3 DNA reads as TGCAGCGTTGAAGCTAGGAGTCGGCGGGACGGCCGGGCATCCTACGAGCAGTACTTC. Protein sequence: CSVEARSRRDGRASYEQYF.

A few counts support this clonotype. The chain links TRBV6-2 or TRBV6-3 to TRBJ1-5; no clear D. Trimming cost V 2 bases and J 3 bases, with 5 bases left between them. CDR3 length: 13 residues. The germline CDR1 and CDR2 sequences are MNHEY and SVGEGT. CDR3: CASSYMANQPQHF. DNA of the CDR3: TGTGCCAGCAGTTACATGGCCAATCAGCCCCAGCATTTT.

J is TRBJ1-4 and V is TRBV28, with D possibly being TRBD1 (6 bases). CDR1 and CDR2 from the germline V gene are MDHEN and SYDVKM. This CDR3 region has 14 residues. V shed 5 bases and J shed 8 bases, with 15 bases lying between them. This CDR3 reads CASSQGGAREKLFF. DNA for the CDR3: TGTGCCAGCAGTCAAGGGGGGGCGAGAGAAAAACTGTTTTTT.

The rearrangement joins TRBV3-1 to TRBJ2-3, with a possible D match to TRBD2 (6 bases). Trimming took 1 base from V and 2 from J, leaving 10 bases between them. Germline lookup yields CDR1 LGHDT and CDR2 YNNKEL (reference sequence). The length of the CDR3 is 15 residues. The CDR3 reads CASSQALLATDTQYF. As DNA, the CDR3 is TGTGCCAGCAGCCAAGCCCTACTAGCCACAGATACGCAGTATTTT.